This T cell receptor beta chain originates from a study of CD8 T cells in ankylosing spondylitis. Quantitative 5'-RACE with molecular barcodes produced the TCR beta libraries. One entry per CDR3 protein, called by TCRdb with MiXCR from the 5' RACE reads. Of 230,000 or so distinct CDR3 sequences detected, around 25% appear once; the ten largest clones hold around 0.58%. The ends lost 4 bases at V and 4 bases at J; junction bases unmatched: 5. CDR3 size: 14 residues. Study-wide findings and caveats: Disease-associated clonotypes exhibited CD8+ identity and were relatively infrequent in peripheral blood. Prior work had noted some motif variants in reactive arthritis blood and synovial fluid. One TCR beta motif, made up of eight or nine highly homologous variants, appeared characteristic of ankylosing spondylitis blood.

This clonotype was seen ten or more times. Antigen specificity is unknown. This clonotype was obtained from a male donor with ankylosing spondylitis or in good health (not recorded which). The rearrangement uses TRBV12-3 or TRBV12-4 and TRBJ1-1; 8 nucleotides line up with TRBD1. What was sequenced was blood, either unsorted or a sorted T cell fraction (not recorded which). The DNA for the CDR3 is TGTGCCAGCAGTTGGCGGACAGGGAGCACTGAAGCTTTCTTT. It translates to CASSWRTGSTEAFF.